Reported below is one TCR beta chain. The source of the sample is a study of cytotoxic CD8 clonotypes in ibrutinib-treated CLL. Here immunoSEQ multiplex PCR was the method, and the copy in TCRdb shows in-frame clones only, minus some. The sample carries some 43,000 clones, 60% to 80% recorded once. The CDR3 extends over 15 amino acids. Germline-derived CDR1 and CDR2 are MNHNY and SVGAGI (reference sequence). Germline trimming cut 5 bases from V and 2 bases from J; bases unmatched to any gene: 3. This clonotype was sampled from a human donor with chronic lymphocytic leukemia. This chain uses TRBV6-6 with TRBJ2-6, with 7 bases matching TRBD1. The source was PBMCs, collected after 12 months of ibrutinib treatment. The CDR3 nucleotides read TGTGCCAGCAGTAAAACAGGGGCTGGGGCCAACGTCCTGACTTTC. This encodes CASSKTGAGANVLTF.